This T cell receptor (beta chain) comes out of a study of T cell responses to AZD1222 COVID-19 vaccine. Study findings and constraints: Among the donors, most were white British and more were female, and clonal diversity was possibly underestimated.

Some clones are missing from TCRdb's copy, which holds only in-frame ones; the method was immunoSEQ multiplex PCR. Of about 69,000 clones in the sample, approximately 87% were seen once. Per germline, CDR1 SGHAT and CDR2 FQNNGV. V was pared by 5 bases and J by 3 bases, with 15 bases between. The CDR3 is 15 amino acids. This clone is classed as medium-sized. Its specificity is unknown. V usage is TRBV11-2 and J usage is TRBJ2-3, with D perhaps being TRBD1 or TRBD2 (6 bases each). Sequenced material: peripheral blood, taken 28 days after the second AZD1222 dose. This receptor was taken from an adult who received the AZD1222 COVID-19 vaccine. The CDR3 here is CASSLQRGRTDTQYF. CDR3 DNA: TGTGCCAGCAGCCTCCAACGGGGGCGGACAGATACGCAGTATTTT.